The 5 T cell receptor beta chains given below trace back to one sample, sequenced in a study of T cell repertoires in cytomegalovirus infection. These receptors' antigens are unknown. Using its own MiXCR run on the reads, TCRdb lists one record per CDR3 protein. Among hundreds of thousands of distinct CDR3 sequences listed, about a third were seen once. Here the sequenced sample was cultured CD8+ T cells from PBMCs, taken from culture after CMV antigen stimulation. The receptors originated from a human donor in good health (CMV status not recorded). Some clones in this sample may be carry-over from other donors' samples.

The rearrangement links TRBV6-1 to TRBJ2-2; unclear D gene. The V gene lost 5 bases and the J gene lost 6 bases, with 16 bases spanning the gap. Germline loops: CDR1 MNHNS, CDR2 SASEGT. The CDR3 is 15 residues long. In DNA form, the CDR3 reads TGTGCCAGCAGTTTTGTTTGGCAGTCCTCCGGGGAGCTGTTTTTT. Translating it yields CASSFVWQSSGELFF.

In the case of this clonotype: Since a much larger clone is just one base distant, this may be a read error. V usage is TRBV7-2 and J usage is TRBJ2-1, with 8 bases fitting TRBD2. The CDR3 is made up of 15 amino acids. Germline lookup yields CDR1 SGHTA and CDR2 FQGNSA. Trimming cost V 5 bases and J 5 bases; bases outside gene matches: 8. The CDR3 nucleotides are TGTGCCAGCAGCCGGATCGGGGGGGCCCACAATGAGCAGTTCTTC. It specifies CASSRIGGAHNEQFF. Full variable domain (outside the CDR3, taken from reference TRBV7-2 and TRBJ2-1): GAGVSQSPSNKVTEKGKDVELRCDPISGHTALYWYRQSLGQGLEFLIYFQGNSAPDKSGLPSDRFSAERTGGSVSTLTIQRTQQEDSAVYLCASSRIGGAHNEQFFGPGTRLTVL.

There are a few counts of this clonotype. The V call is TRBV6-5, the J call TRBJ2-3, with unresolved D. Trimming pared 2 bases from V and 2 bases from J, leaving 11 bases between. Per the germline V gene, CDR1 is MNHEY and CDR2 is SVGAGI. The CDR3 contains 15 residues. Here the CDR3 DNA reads TGTGCCAGCAGTTACCGTGGCGGATACACAGATACGCAGTATTTT. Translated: CASSYRGGYTDTQYF.

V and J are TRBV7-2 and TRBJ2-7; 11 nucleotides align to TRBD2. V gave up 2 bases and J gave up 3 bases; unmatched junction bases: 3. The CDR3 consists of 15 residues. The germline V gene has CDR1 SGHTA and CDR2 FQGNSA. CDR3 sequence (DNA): TGTGCCAGCAGCTTAAAACTAGCGGGGGACTACGAGCAGTACTTC. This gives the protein CASSLKLAGDYEQYF.

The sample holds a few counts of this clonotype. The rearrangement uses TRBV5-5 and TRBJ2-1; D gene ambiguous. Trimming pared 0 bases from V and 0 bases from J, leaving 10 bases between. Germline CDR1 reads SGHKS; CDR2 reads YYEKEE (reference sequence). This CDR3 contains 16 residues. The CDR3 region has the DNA TGTGCCAGCAGCTTGGTGTGGCCGAGCTCCTACAATGAGCAGTTCTTC. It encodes CASSLVWPSSYNEQFF.